Following are 2 T cell receptor beta chains from one sample sequenced in a study of T cell clonality in common variable immunodeficiency. Profiled with immunoSEQ multiplex PCR; TCRdb holds only in-frame clones, not every one. Listed for the sample are 40,000 to 45,000 clones, none seen a single time. The sample was peripheral blood mononuclear cells. The receptor source for this set is a person aged 18 to 69 in good health.

This clone was counted at least ten times. The CDR3 end lies 3 residues beyond the end of the read and is filled in from the germline J gene. The chain carries TRBV2 and TRBJ2-7, with TRBD2 as a possible D gene (5 bases). The ends were cut back, 1 base at V and 1 base at J, with 14 bases in the middle. The CDR3 contains 16 residues. From germline, CDR1 is SNHLY and CDR2 FYNNEI. Partial CDR3 DNA: TGTGCCAGCAGTGAAGGGTCGTCAGGACTGTCCTACGAG. Translation gives CASSEGSSGLSYE. The full-length CDR3 reads as CASSEGSSGLSYEQYF.

This clone was counted ten times or more. The CDR3 end lies 3 residues beyond the end of the read and is filled in from the germline J gene. V is TRBV2 and J is TRBJ2-7; 7 positions agree with TRBD2. The germline CDR1 and CDR2 sequences are SNHLY and FYNNEI. The length of the CDR3 is 13 residues. J gave up 3 bases and V 6 bases, and 5 bases lay outside the gene matches. The CDR3 protein is CASRSGINYEQYF. The sequenced part of the CDR3 DNA is TGTGCCAGCAGGAGCGGGATCAACTACGAG.